Below, 17 T cell receptor beta chains from the same sample are listed, as sequenced in a study of human T cells and chemical hapten exposure. Each CDR3 protein is one row after TCRdb ran MiXCR on the RACE reads. The sample includes 300,000 to 450,000 distinct CDR3 sequences, less than 6.5% of them seen just once. Time point indicated: pre-sensitization, week 0. Documented treatment: therapeutic diphenylcyclopropenone sensitization with weekly scalp DPC. The starting material was whole blood, obtained in connection with sensitization to the hapten diphenylcyclopropenone (DPC). The origin of the receptors is a woman aged 50 to 60 with alopecia areata. Some clones in this sample may be carry-over from other donors' samples.

This sequence joins TRBV6-1 and TRBJ2-4; D is ambiguous. The CDR3 extends over 12 amino acids. The V end lost 6 bases, the J end lost 0 bases, and 3 bases lay between the germline ends. Germline V lookup: CDR1 MNHNS, CDR2 SASEGT. The CDR3 loop is CASRLAKNIQYF. CDR3 DNA sequence: TGTGCCAGCAGGTTAGCCAAAAACATTCAGTACTTC.

This clonotype came up many times. V gene TRBV6-2 or TRBV6-3 combines with J gene TRBJ2-1, with TRBD2 identical over 12 bases. CDR3 length: 17 residues. CDR1 MNHEY and CDR2 SVGEGT come from the germline V gene. Trimming took 4 bases from V and 7 from J; bases not matched to a gene: 11. CDR3 protein: CASSSWTSGMRKNEQFF. CDR3 nucleotides: TGTGCCAGCAGTTCGTGGACTAGCGGGATGAGGAAGAATGAGCAGTTCTTC.

This sequence joins TRBV18 and TRBJ1-1; unclear D gene. The V gene lost 6 bases and the J gene lost 5 bases, with 7 bases spanning the gap. Germline V gives CDR1 KGHSH, CDR2 LQKENI. The CDR3 spans 11 residues. CDR3 sequence reads: CASSSRTEAFF. CDR3 DNA sequence: TGTGCCAGCTCGTCAAGGACTGAAGCTTTCTTT.

CDR3 bases: TGTGCCAGCAGTTCAACAGGCTACTCTGGAAACACCATATATTTT. Encoded protein: CASSSTGYSGNTIYF. This chain connects TRBV12-3 or TRBV12-4 to TRBJ1-3; maybe TRBD1 (5 bases). Between the trimmed V and J ends, which lost 4 bases and 0 bases, there was a span of 10 bases. CDR3 length equals 15 residues.

The chain has TRBV5-1 and TRBJ2-6; D is undetermined. V was clipped by 5 bases and J by 0 bases, with 12 bases between them. Germline loops: CDR1 SGHRS, CDR2 YFSETQ. This CDR3 is built from 16 residues. CDR3 DNA sequence: TGCGCCAGCAGGCTGGACGCAAACTCTGGGGCCAACGTCCTGACTTTC. This encodes CASRLDANSGANVLTF.

The genes are TRBV11-2 and TRBJ1-1; maybe TRBD1 (5 bases). There are 15 residues in the CDR3. V lost 1 base and J lost 4, with 13 bases in between. Germline values: CDR1 SGHAT, CDR2 FQNNGV. CDR3 DNA: TGTGCCAGCAGCTTAGTCGGGAGTGGGGGCACTGAAGCTTTCTTT. It translates to CASSLVGSGGTEAFF.

This clonotype was found a few times. This chain links TRBV7-2 with TRBJ2-3, with a tentative D call TRBD2 (6 bases). The germline V gene has CDR1 SGHTA and CDR2 FQGNSA. CDR3 size: 15 residues. Trimming shortened V by 5 bases and J by 6 bases, and 18 bases separated the two germline ends. The CDR3 protein is CASSLGTGVVDTQYF. CDR3 nucleotide sequence: TGTGCCAGCAGCCTAGGAACGGGAGTGGTCGATACGCAGTATTTT.

The V call is TRBV3-1, the J call TRBJ1-4; D gene uncertain. The germline V and J ends were trimmed by 6 bases and 8 bases, with 16 bases remaining between them. Germline CDR1 and CDR2: LGHDT and YNNKEL (reference sequence). The CDR3 extends over 14 amino acids. CDR3 sequence reads: CASRWSSGEEKLFF. The CDR3 bases are TGTGCCAGCAGGTGGTCCTCGGGCGAGGAAAAACTGTTTTTT.

In this sample, this clonotype turned up a few times. This CDR3 is CASSRFDRGLQAFF. For the CDR3, the DNA is TGTGCCAGCAGCCGATTCGACAGGGGGTTGCAGGCTTTCTTT. J is TRBJ1-1 and V is TRBV7-9, with 9 bases matching TRBD1. The CDR3 loop spans 14 amino acids. The germline CDR1 and CDR2 sequences are SEHNR and FQNEAQ (reference sequence). The J segment lost 11 bases and the V segment lost 5 bases, leaving 12 bases of the junction unmatched. The whole variable domain, filled in from reference TRBV7-9 and TRBJ1-1, reads DTGVSQNPRHKITKRGQNVTFRCDPISEHNRLYWYRQTLGQGPEFLTYFQNEAQLEKSRLLSDRFSAERPKGSFSTLEIQRTEQGDSAMYLCASSRFDRGLQAFFGQGTRLTVV.

This clonotype has at least ten counts. DNA of the CDR3: TGTGCCAGCAGTTACGTCGCGGGGGGCCCTTACAATGAGCAGTTCTTC. It yields the protein CASSYVAGGPYNEQFF. The V gene is TRBV6-5, the J gene TRBJ2-1; 8 nucleotides line up with TRBD2. The ends lost 2 bases at V and 4 bases at J; junction bases unmatched: 7. The CDR3 sequence is 16 residues long. Germline V gene lookup returns CDR1 MNHEY and CDR2 SVGAGI.

This clonotype was seen only a few times. The V gene is TRBV25-1, the J gene TRBJ1-6; perhaps TRBD1 as D (6 bases). This CDR3 is 12 amino acids long. Trimming stripped 7 bases from V and 9 bases from J, with 10 bases between. Germline V gene data show CDR1 as MGHDK and CDR2 as SYGVNS. CDR3 in DNA: TGTGCCAGCACAGGGGCAGGTTCACCCCTCCACTTT. Its protein product is CASTGAGSPLHF.

V gene TRBV30 combines with J gene TRBJ1-2, with unresolved D. CDR3 length: 12 residues. Germline V lookup: CDR1 GTSNPN, CDR2 SVGIG (reference sequence). V dropped 5 bases and J dropped 2 bases, with 9 bases sitting between them. CDR3 nucleotides: TGTGCCTGGGACGACCAGAACTATGGCTACACCTTC. Protein product: CAWDDQNYGYTF.

At least ten counts were recorded for this clonotype. The V and J genes are TRBV2 and TRBJ2-3; TRBD2 matches 11 bases. Germline V gene sequence: CDR1 SNHLY, CDR2 FYNNEI. This CDR3 has 14 residues. The junction had 4 bases not matched to a gene; V was cut back by 6 bases and J by 5 bases. CDR3 loop: CASRPGTSGDTQYF. In DNA, the CDR3 is TGTGCCAGCAGGCCTGGGACTAGCGGAGATACGCAGTATTTT.

A remark on this clonotype: This may be a read error, as it is one base from a much larger clone. The CDR3 does not end in the conserved phenylalanine or tryptophan, so this is likely a read error. This chain connects TRBV9 to TRBJ2-7, with 10 bases that match TRBD2. This CDR3 is 17 amino acids long. J was trimmed by 0 bases and V by 0 bases; bases with no gene match: 6. Germline CDR1 is SGDLS and CDR2 is YYNGEE. The CDR3 DNA follows: TGTGCCAGCAGCGTAGGACTAGCGGGTGTTAGCTCCTACGAGCAGTACTAC. This translates into CASSVGLAGVSSYEQYY.

CDR3 in amino acids: CATSDDGRNQPQHF. In DNA form, the CDR3 reads TGTGCCACCAGTGATGATGGGCGCAATCAGCCCCAGCATTTT. This rearrangement joins TRBV24-1 to TRBJ1-5, with unresolved D. CDR1 and CDR2 (germline): KGHDR, SFDVKD. Trimming left V 3 bases short and J 2 bases short, with 7 bases between. The CDR3 consists of 14 residues.

This clonotype was counted only a few times. J is TRBJ1-4 and V is TRBV6-1; a possible D gene is TRBD1 (5 bases). Germline V gene sequence: CDR1 MNHNS, CDR2 SASEGT. This CDR3 region has 16 residues. Trimming shortened V by 1 base and J by 0 bases, and 9 bases separated the two germline ends. Here the CDR3 reads CASSEDDSATNEKLFF. CDR3 bases: TGTGCCAGCAGTGAAGACGACAGCGCAACTAATGAAAAACTGTTTTTT.

This clonotype was seen more than once but under ten times. V and J are TRBV7-2 and TRBJ1-4, with TRBD1 matching over 10 bases. V was clipped by 2 bases and J by 8 bases; unmatched bases: 8. CDR1 is SGHTA and CDR2 is FQGNSA in the germline V gene. The CDR3 extends over 16 amino acids. In DNA, the CDR3 is TGTGCCAGCAGCTTACAGACGGGACAGGGGAGCGAAAAACTGTTTTTT. Translating it yields CASSLQTGQGSEKLFF.